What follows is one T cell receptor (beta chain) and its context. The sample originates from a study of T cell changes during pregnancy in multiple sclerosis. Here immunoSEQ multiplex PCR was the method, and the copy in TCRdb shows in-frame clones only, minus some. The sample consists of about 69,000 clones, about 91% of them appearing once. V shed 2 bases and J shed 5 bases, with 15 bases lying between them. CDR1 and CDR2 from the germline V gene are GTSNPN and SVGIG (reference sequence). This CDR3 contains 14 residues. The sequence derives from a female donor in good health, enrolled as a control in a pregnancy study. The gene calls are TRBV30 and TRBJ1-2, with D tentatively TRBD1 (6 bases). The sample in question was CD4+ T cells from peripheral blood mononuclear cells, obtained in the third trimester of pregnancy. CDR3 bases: TGTGCCTGGAGTCCAGGGGTCCAATATTATGGCTACACCTTC. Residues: CAWSPGVQYYGYTF.